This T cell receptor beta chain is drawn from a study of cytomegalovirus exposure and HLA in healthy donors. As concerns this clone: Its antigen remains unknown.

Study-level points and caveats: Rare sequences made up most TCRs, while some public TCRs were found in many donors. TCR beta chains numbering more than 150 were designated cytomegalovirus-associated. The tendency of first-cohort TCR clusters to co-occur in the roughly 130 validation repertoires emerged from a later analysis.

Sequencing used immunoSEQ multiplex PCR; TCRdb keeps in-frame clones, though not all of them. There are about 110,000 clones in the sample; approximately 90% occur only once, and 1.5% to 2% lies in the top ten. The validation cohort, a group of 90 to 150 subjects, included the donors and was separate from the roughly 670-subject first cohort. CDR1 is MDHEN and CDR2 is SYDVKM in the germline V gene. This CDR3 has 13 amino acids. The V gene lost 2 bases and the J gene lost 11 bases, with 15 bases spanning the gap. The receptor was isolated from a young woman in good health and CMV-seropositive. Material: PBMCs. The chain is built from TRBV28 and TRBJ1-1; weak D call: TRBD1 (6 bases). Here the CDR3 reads CASSLKWGRDAFF. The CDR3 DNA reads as TGTGCCAGCAGTTTAAAGTGGGGGCGCGATGCTTTCTTT.